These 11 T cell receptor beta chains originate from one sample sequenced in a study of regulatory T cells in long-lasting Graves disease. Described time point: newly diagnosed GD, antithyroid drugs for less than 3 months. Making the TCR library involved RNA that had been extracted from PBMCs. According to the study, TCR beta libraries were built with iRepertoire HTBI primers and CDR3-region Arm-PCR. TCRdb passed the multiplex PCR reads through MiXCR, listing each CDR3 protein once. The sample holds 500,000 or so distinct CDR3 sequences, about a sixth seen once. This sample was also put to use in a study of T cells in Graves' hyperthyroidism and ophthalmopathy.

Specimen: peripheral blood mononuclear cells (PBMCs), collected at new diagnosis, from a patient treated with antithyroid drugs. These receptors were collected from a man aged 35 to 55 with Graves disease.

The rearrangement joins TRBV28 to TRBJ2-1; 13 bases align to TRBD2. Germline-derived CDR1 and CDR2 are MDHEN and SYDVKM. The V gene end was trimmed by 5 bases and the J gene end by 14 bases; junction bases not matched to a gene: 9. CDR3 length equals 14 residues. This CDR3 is CASSAFGLAGVKFF. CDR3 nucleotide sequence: TGTGCCAGCAGTGCCTTCGGACTAGCGGGAGTAAAGTTCTTC.

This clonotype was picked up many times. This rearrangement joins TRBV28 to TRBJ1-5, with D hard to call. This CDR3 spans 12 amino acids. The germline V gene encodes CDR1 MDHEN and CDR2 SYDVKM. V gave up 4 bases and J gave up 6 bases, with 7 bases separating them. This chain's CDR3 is CASSSVVQPQHF. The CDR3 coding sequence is TGTGCCAGCAGTTCGGTGGTTCAGCCCCAGCATTTT.

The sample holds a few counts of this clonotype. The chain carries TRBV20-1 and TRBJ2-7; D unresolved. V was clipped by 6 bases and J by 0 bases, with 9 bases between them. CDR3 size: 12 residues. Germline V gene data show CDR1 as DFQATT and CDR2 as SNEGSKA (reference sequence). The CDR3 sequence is CSAGSNSYEQYF. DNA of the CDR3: TGCAGTGCGGGGTCTAACTCCTACGAGCAGTACTTC.

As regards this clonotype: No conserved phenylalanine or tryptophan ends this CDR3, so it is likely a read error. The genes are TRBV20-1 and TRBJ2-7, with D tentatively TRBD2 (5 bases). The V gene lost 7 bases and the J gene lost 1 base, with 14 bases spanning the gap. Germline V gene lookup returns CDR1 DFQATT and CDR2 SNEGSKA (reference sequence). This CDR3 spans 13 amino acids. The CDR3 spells CSESGRGSYEQYI. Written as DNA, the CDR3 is TGCAGTGAGTCAGGACGGGGATCCTACGAGCAGTACATC.

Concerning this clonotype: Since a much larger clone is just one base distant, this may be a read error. CDR3 nucleotide sequence: TGTGCCAGCAGAGATCCGGGACAGGCGACAGGCAATGAGCAGTACTTC. Translation: CASRDPGQATGNEQYF. The chain recombines TRBV27 with TRBJ2-5; 8 bases map to TRBD1. The CDR3 loop spans 16 amino acids. J gave up 11 bases and V 6 bases, and 20 bases lay outside the gene matches. The germline gives CDR1 MNHEY, CDR2 SMNVEV (reference sequence).

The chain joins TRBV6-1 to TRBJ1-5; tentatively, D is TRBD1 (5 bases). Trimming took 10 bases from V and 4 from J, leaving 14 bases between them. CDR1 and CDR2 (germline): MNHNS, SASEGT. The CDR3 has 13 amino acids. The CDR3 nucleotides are TGTGCCATCCCGGGGGGTCTAAATCAGCCCCAGCATTTT. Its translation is CAIPGGLNQPQHF.

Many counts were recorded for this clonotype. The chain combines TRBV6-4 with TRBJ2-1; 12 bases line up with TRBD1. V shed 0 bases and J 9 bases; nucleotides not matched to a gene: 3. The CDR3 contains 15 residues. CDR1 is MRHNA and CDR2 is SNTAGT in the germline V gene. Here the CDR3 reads CASSDSGTGGAEQFF. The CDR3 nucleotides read TGTGCCAGCAGTGACTCGGGGACAGGGGGCGCTGAGCAGTTCTTC.

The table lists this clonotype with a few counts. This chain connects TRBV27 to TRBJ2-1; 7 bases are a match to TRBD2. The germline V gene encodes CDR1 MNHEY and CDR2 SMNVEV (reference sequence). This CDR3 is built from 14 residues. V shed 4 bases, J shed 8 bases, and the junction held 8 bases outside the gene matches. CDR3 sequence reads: CASSSLPGGYEQFF. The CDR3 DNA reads TGTGCCAGCAGTTCCCTCCCCGGGGGGTATGAGCAGTTCTTC.

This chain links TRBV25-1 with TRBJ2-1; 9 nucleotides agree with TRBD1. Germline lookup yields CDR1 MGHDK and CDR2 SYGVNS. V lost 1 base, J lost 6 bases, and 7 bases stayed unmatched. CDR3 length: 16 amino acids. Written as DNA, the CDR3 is TGTGCCAGCAGTGAATCAAGGGGGACAGGGCTCAATGAGCAGTTCTTC. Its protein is CASSESRGTGLNEQFF.

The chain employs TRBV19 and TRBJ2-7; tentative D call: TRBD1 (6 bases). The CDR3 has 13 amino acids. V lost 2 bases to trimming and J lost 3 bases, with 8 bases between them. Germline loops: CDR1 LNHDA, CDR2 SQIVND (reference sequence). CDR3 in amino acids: CASSINRDYEQYF. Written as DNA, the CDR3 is TGTGCCAGTAGTATAAACAGGGACTACGAGCAGTACTTC.

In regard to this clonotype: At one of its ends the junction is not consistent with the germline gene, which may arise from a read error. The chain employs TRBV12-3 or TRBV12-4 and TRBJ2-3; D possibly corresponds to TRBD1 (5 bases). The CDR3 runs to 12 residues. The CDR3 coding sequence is TGTACCAGCAGTTTTAGAATAGGGGCCCCTGTTTTT. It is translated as CTSSFRIGAPVF.